This T cell receptor (beta chain) was identified in a study of T cells in Graves' hyperthyroidism and ophthalmopathy. Deletions cut 4 bases from V and 4 bases from J, with 14 bases between. Per the germline V gene, CDR1 is SGHKS and CDR2 is YYEKEE (reference sequence). The CDR3 runs to 15 residues. Patients were excluded for uncontrolled infection, other autoimmune disease, pregnancy or lactation. The diagnoses drew upon clinical symptoms, serum thyroxine and TRAb, thyroid ultrasound and orbital computed tomography. Template material for amplifying TCR beta CDR3 regions consisted of RNA transcripts. Initially, a first-round RT-PCR of the TCR CDR3 employed the HTBI primer set. TCRdb itself ran the multiplex PCR reads through MiXCR, one entry per CDR3 protein. The data show fewer than 650,000 distinct CDR3 sequences, about 46% seen once.

V is TRBV5-5 and J is TRBJ2-2, with D possibly TRBD1 on 5 matching bases. The sequenced material came from peripheral blood or thyroid tissue (not recorded which). The TCR originated in an adult woman with Graves' disease, either hyperthyroidism or ophthalmopathy (not recorded which). The CDR3 DNA follows: TGTGCCAGCAGCCTCGACAGCCACCGCACCGGGGAGCTGTTTTTT. Its protein product is CASSLDSHRTGELFF.